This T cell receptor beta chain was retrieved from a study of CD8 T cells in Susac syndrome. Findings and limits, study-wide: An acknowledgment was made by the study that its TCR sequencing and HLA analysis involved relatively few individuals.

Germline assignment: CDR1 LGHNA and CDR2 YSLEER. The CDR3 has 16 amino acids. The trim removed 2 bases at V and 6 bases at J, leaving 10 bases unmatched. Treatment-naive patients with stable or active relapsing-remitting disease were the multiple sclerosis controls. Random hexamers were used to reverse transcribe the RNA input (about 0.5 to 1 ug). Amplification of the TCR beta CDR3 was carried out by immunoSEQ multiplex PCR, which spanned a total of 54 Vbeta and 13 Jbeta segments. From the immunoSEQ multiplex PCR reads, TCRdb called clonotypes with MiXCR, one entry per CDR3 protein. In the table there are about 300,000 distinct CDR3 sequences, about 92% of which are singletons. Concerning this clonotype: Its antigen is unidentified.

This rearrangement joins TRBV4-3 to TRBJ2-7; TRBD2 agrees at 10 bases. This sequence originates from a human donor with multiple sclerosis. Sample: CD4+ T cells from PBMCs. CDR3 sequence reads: CASSQFSGAGGGEQYF. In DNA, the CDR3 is TGCGCCAGCAGCCAATTCTCGGGAGCGGGGGGGGGCGAGCAGTACTTC.